The sequence of this T cell receptor beta chain was determined in a study of T-cell memory formation after mild COVID-19 (dated by TCRdb to about 2021). In the study overall: TCR sequence clusters from the two donors were largely donor specific. The cohort was made up of two young adult volunteers, one female and one male, who were previously healthy. In a couple of donors, T-cell clones that expanded and contracted after mild COVID-19 were tracked by sequencing TCRalpha and TCRbeta repertoires over time.

This clonotype was detected only a few times. Its antigen remains unidentified. Base quality data are lacking; no much larger clone is found one base away. PBMCs were isolated by Ficoll-Paque density gradient centrifugation. The run used an Illumina NovaSeq 6000. TCRalpha and TCRbeta cDNA libraries were constructed by 5'RACE with constant-segment primers, with sample barcodes and unique molecular identifiers being introduced. Trizol reagent was used to extract RNA from every sample. The libraries were amplified in two PCR steps, and the second step added a second sample barcode and Illumina TruSeq adapters. Sequencing of the libraries was done on an Illumina NovaSeq, producing 2 x 150 bp paired-end reads. For the original study's pipeline: With migec v1.2.7, reads were demultiplexed and then collapsed into UMI-guided consensus sequences. Using mixcr v2.1.11, the UMI consensuses were aligned to TRA and TRB V and J templates and assembled into clonotypes. A clonotype was counted as expanded or contracted only when both edgeR and NoisET called the clonotype significant, with the noise models trained on biological replicates. For edgeR calls, the thresholds were a false discovery rate-adjusted p below 0.01 and a log2 fold-change of 1. As an exploratory analysis of dynamics, max-normalized trajectories of the 1000 most abundant clonotypes were examined with PCA combined with hierarchical clustering. Separately sequenced CD4+ and CD8+ repertoires were used to assign a CD4 or CD8 phenotype to each responding clone. TCRdb handled the public reads itself, with Q25 trimming in fastp and clone calling in MiXCR, and kept productive beta chains. When rows share a CDR3 protein, they turn into one entry using the most common DNA and genes. The V and J calls and clone size come from TCRdb's table, not from the authors' own analysis. The table for this sample lists 240,000 or so distinct CDR3 sequences; roughly 9.4% of them were counted only once. The ten largest make up roughly 21% of the sample.

The paper's findings and limits, for the study overall: The study included only a couple of mild cases, and larger cohorts that include severe cases with pre-infection samples were judged to be necessary. Whether the second-wave clones peaking on day 37 were SARS-CoV-2 specific was not confirmed. Some responding clones were detected in pre-infection memory, suggesting pre-existing cross-reactive memory T cells joined the SARS-CoV-2 response. Clones contracting from day 15 to 85 had balanced CD4/CD8 phenotypes, while a second wave expanding from day 15 to 37 was biased towards CD4+. Contracting CD4+ clones were found mainly in CM and EM memory subsets, while CD8+ clones were enriched in EMRA.

The sequenced sample was PBMCs or a T cell subset sorted from them (not recorded which). This TCR was recovered from a man younger than 30 who had mild COVID-19 (a few samples of this study predate the infection). The sample titles of this study are shuffled in the database, so cell type and time point are left out; the donor was told from shared clones.

The nucleotides are TGTGCCTGGAGCGCGGGACAGGGGATCAATCAGCCCCAGCATTTT. Its protein is CAWSAGQGINQPQHF. Recombination linked TRBV30 to TRBJ1-5, with TRBD1 identical over 10 junction bases. CDR1 and CDR2 were assigned from the germline V gene (reference sequence) as GTSNPN and SVGIG. After removal of 3 bases from V and 3 bases from J, the junction retains 5 bases not matched to a gene. The CDR3 measures 15 amino acids from cysteine to phenylalanine. Of all the DNA, just the CDR3 is kept, 45 bases in frame from base 1.